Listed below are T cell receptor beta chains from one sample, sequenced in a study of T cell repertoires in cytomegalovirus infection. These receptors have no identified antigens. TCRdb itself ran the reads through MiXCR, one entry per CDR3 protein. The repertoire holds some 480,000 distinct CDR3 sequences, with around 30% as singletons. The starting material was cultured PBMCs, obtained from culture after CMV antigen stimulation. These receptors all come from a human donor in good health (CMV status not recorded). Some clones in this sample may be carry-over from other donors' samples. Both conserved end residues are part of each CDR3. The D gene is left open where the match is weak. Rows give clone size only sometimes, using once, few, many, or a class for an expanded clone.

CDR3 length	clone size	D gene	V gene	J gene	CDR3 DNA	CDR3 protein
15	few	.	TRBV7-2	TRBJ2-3	TGTGCCAGCAGCCAAGGCGAGCGTAGCACAGATACGCAGTATTTT	CASSQGERSTDTQYF
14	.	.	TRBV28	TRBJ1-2	TGTGCCAGCAGTACTGGGACGGGGGGATCTGGCTACACCTTC	CASSTGTGGSGYTF
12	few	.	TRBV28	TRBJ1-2	TGTGCCAGCACCACCCCAGGGTATGGCTACACCTTC	CASTTPGYGYTF
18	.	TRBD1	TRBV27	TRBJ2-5	TGTGCCAGCAATAACCGGGACAGGGGGCAGAGGGGGCAAGAGACCCAGTACTTC	CASNNRDRGQRGQETQYF
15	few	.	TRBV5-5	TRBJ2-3	TGTGCCAGCAGCCTCCTTCAGACTAGCACAGATACGCAGTATTTT	CASSLLQTSTDTQYF
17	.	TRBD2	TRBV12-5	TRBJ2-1	TGTGCTAGTGGTTTGGTGGGACTAGCGCCCTCCTACAATGAGCAGTTCTTC	CASGLVGLAPSYNEQFF
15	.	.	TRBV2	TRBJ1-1	TGTGCCAGCAGTGAATTAGAGGGGAAGAACACTGAAGCTTTCTTT	CASSELEGKNTEAFF
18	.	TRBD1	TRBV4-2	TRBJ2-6	TGTGCCAGCAGCCAACGGGACAGCAAACACTCTGGGGCCAACGTCCTGACTTTC	CASSQRDSKHSGANVLTF
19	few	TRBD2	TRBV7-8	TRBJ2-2	TGTGCCAGCAGCTTAGTGTTGCTAGCGGAACCTAAATACACCGGGGAGCTGTTTTTT	CASSLVLLAEPKYTGELFF
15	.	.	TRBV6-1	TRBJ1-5	TGTGCCAGCAGGTCCGGGACGATGCCGGATCAGCCCCAGCATTTT	CASRSGTMPDQPQHF
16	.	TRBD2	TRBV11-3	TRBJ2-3	TGTGCCAGCAGCCTCGGGGAAGCGGGAGTTAGAGATACGCAGTATTTT	CASSLGEAGVRDTQYF
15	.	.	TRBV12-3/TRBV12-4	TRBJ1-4	TGTGCCAGCAGTTTAACCCACGGGGCTAATGAAAAACTGTTTTTT	CASSLTHGANEKLFF
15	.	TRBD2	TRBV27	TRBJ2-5	TGTGCCAGCAGACCGACTAGCGTCAACCAAGAGACCCAGTACTTC	CASRPTSVNQETQYF
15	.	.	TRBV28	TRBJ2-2	TGTGCCAGCGAGCCGGGTCTCATTAGTCCCGGGGAGCTGTTTTTT	CASEPGLISPGELFF
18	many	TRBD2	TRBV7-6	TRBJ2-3	TGTGCCAGCAGCCCAACTAGCGGGAGGGCGAACGGTCAAGATACGCAGTATTTT	CASSPTSGRANGQDTQYF
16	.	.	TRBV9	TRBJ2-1	TGTGCCAGCAGCGTAGGATCGGGACACAGTTACAATGAGCAGTTCTTC	CASSVGSGHSYNEQFF
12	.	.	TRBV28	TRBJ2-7	TGTGCCAGCAGATCTACAGTGTACGAGCAGTACTTC	CASRSTVYEQYF
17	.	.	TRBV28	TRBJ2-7	TGTGCCAGCAGTCTCATATTCGGGTTCGGAGCCTCCTACGAGCAGTACTTC	CASSLIFGFGASYEQYF
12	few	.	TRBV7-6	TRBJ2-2	TGTGCCAGCAGCGTTGATTTGGGGGAGCTGTTTTTT	CASSVDLGELFF
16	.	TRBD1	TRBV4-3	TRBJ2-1	TGCGCCAGCAGCCAAGGAACCGGACAGGCCTACAATGAGCAGTTCTTC	CASSQGTGQAYNEQFF
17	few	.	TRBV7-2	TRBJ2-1	TGTGCCAGCAGCTCAGCCGGGACTGCGCACTCCTACAATGAGCAGTTCTTC	CASSSAGTAHSYNEQFF
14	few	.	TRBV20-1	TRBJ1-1	TGCAGTGCTAGAGATCCCAGGGGTTCCACTGAAGCTTTCTTT	CSARDPRGSTEAFF
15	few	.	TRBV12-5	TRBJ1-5	TGTGCTAGTGGTTTGCTCCCTCTCCCGGGTCAGCCCCAGCATTTT	CASGLLPLPGQPQHF
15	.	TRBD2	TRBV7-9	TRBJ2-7	TGTGCCAGCAGCTTAAGGGAGGGGCGGTTGGACGAGCAGTACTTC	CASSLREGRLDEQYF
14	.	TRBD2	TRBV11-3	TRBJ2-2	TGTGCCAGCAGCTTTAGCGGGGCCACCGGGGAGCTGTTTTTT	CASSFSGATGELFF
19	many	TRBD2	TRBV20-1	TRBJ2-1	TGCAGTGCTAGAGATCTCCGGACTAGCGGGCAGAGCTCCTACAATGAGCAGTTCTTC	CSARDLRTSGQSSYNEQFF
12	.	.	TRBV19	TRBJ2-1	TGTGCCAGTAGTTCAGGTCGTGGTTTTAGTCTCTTC	CASSSGRGFSLF
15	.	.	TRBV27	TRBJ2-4	TGTGCCAGCAGCACCCCCGGGGTGGGACGAAACATTCAGTACTTC	CASSTPGVGRNIQYF
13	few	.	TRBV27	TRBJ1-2	TGTGCCAGCAGTTCCCGGGGGCTTGGTGGCTACACCTTC	CASSSRGLGGYTF